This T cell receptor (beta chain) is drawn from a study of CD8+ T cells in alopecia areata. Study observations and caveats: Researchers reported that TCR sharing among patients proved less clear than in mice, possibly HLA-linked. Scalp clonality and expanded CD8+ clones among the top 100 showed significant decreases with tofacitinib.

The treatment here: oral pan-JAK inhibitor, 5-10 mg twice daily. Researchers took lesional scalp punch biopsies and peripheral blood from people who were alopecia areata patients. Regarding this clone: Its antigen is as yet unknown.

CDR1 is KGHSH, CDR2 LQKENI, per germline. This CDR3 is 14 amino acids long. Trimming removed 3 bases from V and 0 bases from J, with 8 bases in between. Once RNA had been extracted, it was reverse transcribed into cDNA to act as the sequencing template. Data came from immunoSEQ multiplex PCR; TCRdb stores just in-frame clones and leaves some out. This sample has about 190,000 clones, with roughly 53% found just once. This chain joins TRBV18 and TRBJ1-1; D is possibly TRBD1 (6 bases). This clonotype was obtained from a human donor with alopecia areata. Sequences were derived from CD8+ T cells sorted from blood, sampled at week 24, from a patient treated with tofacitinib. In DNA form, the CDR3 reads TGTGCCAGCTCACCCAGGGGCCTGAACACTGAAGCTTTCTTT. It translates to CASSPRGLNTEAFF.